This T cell receptor (beta chain) was retrieved from a study of T-cell memory formation after mild COVID-19. MiXCR was run by TCRdb on the 5' RACE reads, yielding one entry per CDR3 protein. The table shows fewer than 700,000 distinct CDR3 sequences, with about 22% occurring only once. The V gene's germline CDR1 is SGHDT and CDR2 YYEEEE. The CDR3 sequence is 16 residues long. Trimming shortened V by 4 bases and J by 5 bases, and 21 bases separated the two germline ends. Sequencing input: PBMCs or a T cell subset sorted from them (not recorded which). The chain couples TRBV5-6 to TRBJ1-2; perhaps TRBD1 as D (6 bases). This receptor was taken from an adult woman who had mild COVID-19 (a few samples of this study predate the infection). Cell type and time point are not known. Written as DNA, the CDR3 is TGTGCCAGCAGCGGAGGTTACTGGGGACAAACATATGGCTACACCTTC. Translation: CASSGGYWGQTYGYTF.